The rows below give T cell receptor beta chains drawn from one sample of a study of T cells after yellow fever vaccination. TCRdb ran MiXCR on the 5' RACE reads and lists one entry per CDR3 protein. The data show about 150,000 distinct CDR3 sequences, with less than 8.5% seen just once and under 0.7% held by the top ten. The material sequenced was CD4+ T cells sorted from PBMCs, taken 10 days after the yellow fever booster vaccination. The receptor set was obtained from a man aged 25 to 40 who received the YFV17D yellow fever vaccine. Both conserved end residues are part of each CDR3. D genes are given only for firm matches. Clone sizes are given selectively: once, few, many, or a class where the clone is expanded.

CASSQDRHSGRAENTDTQYF,TGTGCCAGCAGCCAAGATCGTCATAGCGGGAGGGCCGAGAACACAGATACGCAGTATTTT,TRBV14,many,TRBJ2-3,TRBD2
CASSGRGGGEAFF,TGTGCCAGCTCAGGACGGGGGGGCGGTGAAGCTTTCTTT,TRBV18,many,TRBJ1-1,.
CATQDVETQYF,TGTGCCACCCAGGACGTGGAGACCCAGTACTTC,TRBV24-1,many,TRBJ2-5,.
CATSDLGSGAEGYTF,TGTGCCACCAGTGACCTCGGGTCGGGCGCGGAAGGCTACACCTTC,TRBV24-1,many,TRBJ1-2,.
CASSGNSGQGRSRSSYEQYF,TGTGCCAGCAGCGGTAACTCGGGGCAGGGGAGGAGTAGGAGCTCCTACGAGCAGTACTTC,TRBV28,many,TRBJ2-7,.
CASSSFPGGSGELFF,TGTGCCAGCAGTTCTTTCCCGGGGGGTTCCGGGGAGCTGTTTTTT,TRBV12-3/TRBV12-4,many,TRBJ2-2,TRBD2
CSVEEAGTGLRETQYF,TGCAGCGTTGAAGAGGCCGGGACAGGTCTAAGGGAGACCCAGTACTTC,TRBV29-1,.,TRBJ2-5,TRBD1
CASSVGRGRDIQYF,TGCGCCAGCAGCGTCGGGAGAGGTCGAGACATTCAGTACTTC,TRBV5-1,many,TRBJ2-4,.
CASRMGGTGELFF,TGTGCCAGCAGAATGGGGGGCACCGGGGAGCTGTTTTTT,TRBV28,many,TRBJ2-2,.
CSASRVVTEAFF,TGCAGTGCTAGTAGGGTGGTAACTGAAGCTTTCTTT,TRBV20-1,many,TRBJ1-1,.
CASSLRSSGPSYEQYF,TGTGCCAGCAGTTTAAGGTCTAGCGGTCCCTCCTACGAGCAGTACTTC,TRBV12-3/TRBV12-4,many,TRBJ2-7,TRBD2
CASSGGLAAETQYF,TGCGCCAGCAGCGGGGGGCTAGCGGCGGAGACCCAGTACTTC,TRBV5-1,many,TRBJ2-5,.
CASSTGVDTTNEQFF,TGTGCCAGCAGCACGGGAGTGGATACCACAAATGAGCAGTTCTTC,TRBV5-4,many,TRBJ2-1,.
CASSSQGYGYEQYF,TGTGCCAGCAGCTCGCAGGGATACGGCTACGAGCAGTACTTC,TRBV5-7,many,TRBJ2-7,.
CASRVGLAGDNEQFF,TGTGCCAGCAGGGTAGGACTAGCGGGAGACAATGAGCAGTTCTTC,TRBV7-3,many,TRBJ2-1,TRBD2
CASSLVPSGYPDTQYF,TGTGCCAGCAGCTTAGTTCCTAGCGGGTATCCGGATACGCAGTATTTT,TRBV11-2,many,TRBJ2-3,TRBD2
CASSRGVNTEAFF,TGTGCCAGCAGCCGCGGGGTGAACACTGAAGCTTTCTTT,TRBV7-3,.,TRBJ1-1,.
CASSLRTSVEQYF,TGCGCCAGCAGCTTGCGGACTAGCGTCGAGCAGTACTTC,TRBV5-1,many,TRBJ2-7,TRBD2
CASSPRTSGAYEQYF,TGTGCCAGCAGCCCACGGACTAGCGGGGCCTACGAGCAGTACTTC,TRBV7-8,many,TRBJ2-7,TRBD2
CASSFPGNWDEQFF,TGTGCCAGCAGCTTCCCCGGGAACTGGGATGAGCAGTTCTTC,TRBV5-6,many,TRBJ2-1,.
CASRFLEGEKLFF,TGTGCCAGCAGATTTTTGGAGGGAGAAAAACTGTTTTTT,TRBV12-3/TRBV12-4,many,TRBJ1-4,.
CASAHRDSNQPQHF,TGTGCCAGTGCTCACAGGGATAGCAATCAGCCCCAGCATTTT,TRBV19,few,TRBJ1-5,.
CSASGSGREQYF,TGCAGTGCTAGCGGGTCCGGCCGCGAGCAGTACTTC,TRBV20-1,.,TRBJ2-7,.
CASTPGTGELFF,TGTGCCAGCACCCCCGGGACCGGGGAGCTGTTTTTT,TRBV7-9,.,TRBJ2-2,.
CSVGHHQETQYF,TGCAGCGTTGGACACCACCAAGAGACCCAGTACTTC,TRBV29-1,.,TRBJ2-5,.
CASSQGEGSGNTIYF,TGTGCCAGCAGCCAAGGAGAAGGCTCTGGAAACACCATATATTTT,TRBV4-2,few,TRBJ1-3,.
CASSPPQETQYF,TGTGCCAGCTCACCCCCACAAGAGACCCAGTACTTC,TRBV18,many,TRBJ2-5,.
CASHGTGGLEDTGELFF,TGTGCCAGCCACGGCACAGGGGGCTTAGAGGACACCGGGGAGCTGTTTTTT,TRBV11-2,many,TRBJ2-2,TRBD1
CASSFSPGVGYEQYF,TGCGCCAGCAGCTTCAGCCCTGGCGTTGGCTACGAGCAGTACTTC,TRBV5-1,many,TRBJ2-7,.
CASSSDRGQITGAFF,TGTGCCAGCTCAAGTGACAGGGGGCAGATCACTGGAGCTTTCTTT,TRBV18,.,TRBJ1-1,TRBD1
CASSPVTTGETQYF,TGTGCCAGCAGTCCTGTGACCACGGGGGAGACCCAGTACTTC,TRBV2,many,TRBJ2-5,.
CASGSLITGYNEQFF,TGCGCCAGCGGATCTCTGATTACAGGGTACAATGAGCAGTTCTTC,TRBV5-1,many,TRBJ2-1,.
CASSLFQGESTEAFF,TGCGCCAGCAGCTTGTTCCAGGGCGAGAGCACTGAAGCTTTCTTT,TRBV5-1,many,TRBJ1-1,.
CASSLQVLMDTQYF,TGCGCCAGCAGCTTACAGGTCCTAATGGATACGCAGTATTTT,TRBV5-1,many,TRBJ2-3,.
CSASELAGGPTDTQYF,TGCAGTGCTAGTGAGCTAGCGGGAGGGCCCACAGATACGCAGTATTTT,TRBV20-1,many,TRBJ2-3,TRBD2
CASSLQGRGSTDTQYF,TGCGCCAGCAGCCTACAGGGGAGAGGGAGCACAGATACGCAGTATTTT,TRBV5-1,many,TRBJ2-3,TRBD1
CSASGRQDLTDTQYF,TGCAGTGCTAGCGGTCGGCAGGACCTCACAGATACGCAGTATTTT,TRBV20-1,many,TRBJ2-3,.
CSVVDRGPYPLLREQYF,TGCAGCGTTGTAGACAGGGGCCCCTACCCTCTTCTACGCGAGCAGTACTTC,TRBV29-1,many,TRBJ2-7,TRBD1
CASQTSGRGETQYF,TGCGCCAGTCAGACTAGCGGGAGGGGTGAGACCCAGTACTTC,TRBV5-1,many,TRBJ2-5,TRBD2
CSGLAGAGDTQYF,TGCAGCGGCCTAGCGGGTGCAGGAGATACGCAGTATTTT,TRBV29-1,many,TRBJ2-3,TRBD2
CASSLAPQYEQYF,TGTGCCAGCAGTCTAGCACCCCAGTACGAGCAGTACTTC,TRBV7-2,many,TRBJ2-7,.
CSAGSNSGANVLTF,TGCAGTGCCGGGAGTAACTCTGGGGCCAACGTCCTGACTTTC,TRBV20-1,many,TRBJ2-6,.
CASSLAQGLRTDTQYF,TGCGCCAGCAGCTTGGCCCAGGGGCTACGCACAGATACGCAGTATTTT,TRBV5-1,many,TRBJ2-3,.